The entry below gives a single T cell receptor beta chain sequence along with its context. The antigen remains undetermined. The same CDR3 is also encoded by other DNA sequences in this sample. All donors qualified as healthy HIV-negative adults and had experienced no recent acute infections or vaccinations. Original handling: Filtering differed since immunoSEQ provided only junctions, with no quality scores. Profiling relied on immunoSEQ multiplex PCR, and the TCRdb table lists in-frame clones only, not all of them. Clonal size and the V and J genes are those of that table, whereas D and trimming came from the DNA. This sample carries 2 million to 3 million clones, 93% of them seen once, and the ten largest clones take more than 0.35%. The data are from a study of shared clonotypes between healthy human individuals. Germline V gene data show CDR1 as SGHRS and CDR2 as YFSETQ. Trimming left V 2 bases short and J 1 base short, with 9 bases between. CDR3 length: 14 amino acids.

General observations from the study: Sequencing depth was expected to influence donor clonotype sharing.

The chain uses TRBV5-1 and TRBJ1-2; D is ambiguous. Source material: naive CD4+ T cells from PBMCs. Subset indicated: CD45RA+ positively selected. This clonotype was obtained from a man between 18 and 29 years old in good health. Some clones in this sample may be carry-over from other donors' samples. In DNA form, the CDR3 reads TGCGCCAGCAGCTTAGTTACAGTTAACTATGGCTACACCTTC. It is translated as CASSLVTVNYGYTF.